Each of the 3 T cell receptor beta chains below was sequenced from the same sample in a study of T cells after posttransplantation cyclophosphamide. Profiling relied on immunoSEQ multiplex PCR, and the TCRdb table lists in-frame clones only, not all of them. Of about 47,000 clones listed, 92% are singletons. The source material was PBMCs. These receptors were obtained from a woman aged 45-65 years in good health and a related stem cell transplant donor.

V usage is TRBV4-1 and J usage is TRBJ1-5, with TRBD1 identical over 9 bases. CDR1 is MGHRA and CDR2 is YSYEKL in the germline V gene. The CDR3 length is 17 residues. V was pared by 0 bases and J by 4 bases, with 7 bases of the junction left unmatched. This CDR3 reads CASSQDSGQGTNQPQHF. The CDR3 nucleotides are TGCGCCAGCAGCCAAGATAGCGGACAGGGGACAAATCAGCCCCAGCATTTT.

The chain couples TRBV29-1 to TRBJ1-1, with a possible D match to TRBD1 (6 bases). V lost 6 bases and J lost 0, with 11 bases in between. This CDR3 contains 13 residues. CDR1 and CDR2 from the germline V gene are SQVTM and ANQGSEA. The CDR3 DNA reads as TGCAGCGTGCGGACAGACCTGAACACTGAAGCTTTCTTT. As protein: CSVRTDLNTEAFF. The entire variable domain, with the rest obtained from reference TRBV29-1 and TRBJ1-1, is as follows: SAVISQKPSRDICQRGTSLTIQCQVDSQVTMMFWYRQQPGQSLTLIATANQGSEATYESGFVIDKFPISRPNLTFSTLTVSNMSPEDSSIYLCSVRTDLNTEAFFGQGTRLTVV.

In regard to this clone: At one of its ends the junction is not consistent with the germline gene, which may arise from a read error. V is TRBV7-7 and J is TRBJ2-1; D unclear. The CDR3 has 13 amino acids. Germline V gene data show CDR1 as SSHAT and CDR2 as FNYEAQ (reference sequence). CDR3: CASSLGSYNEQFF. Here the CDR3 DNA reads TGTGCTAGCAGCCTCGGGTCCTACAATGAGCAGTTCTTC.